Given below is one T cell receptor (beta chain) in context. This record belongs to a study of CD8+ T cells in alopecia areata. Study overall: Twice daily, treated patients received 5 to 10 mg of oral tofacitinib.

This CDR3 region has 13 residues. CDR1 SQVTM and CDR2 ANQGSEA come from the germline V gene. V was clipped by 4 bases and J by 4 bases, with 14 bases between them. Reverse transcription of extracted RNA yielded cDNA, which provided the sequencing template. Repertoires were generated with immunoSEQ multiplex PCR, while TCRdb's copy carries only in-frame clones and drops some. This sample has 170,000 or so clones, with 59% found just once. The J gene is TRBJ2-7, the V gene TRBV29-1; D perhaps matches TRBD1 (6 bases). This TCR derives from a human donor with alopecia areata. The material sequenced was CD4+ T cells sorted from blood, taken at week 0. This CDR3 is CSVVGGLKYEQYF. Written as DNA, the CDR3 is TGCAGCGTTGTAGGGGGTTTAAAGTACGAGCAGTACTTC.